This section outlines one T cell receptor beta chain sequence together with its context. What it recognizes is unknown. The data were obtained in a study of blood T cells in healthy people across ages. Findings and limits, study-wide: Per-million-T-cell TCR beta diversity fell roughly linearly with age. Diversity of TCR beta correlated strongly with naive T cell percentage.

Primers used in a second PCR of about 6 to 11 cycles were a sample-barcoded 5' primer and a J-beta primer mix. MiXCR, applied by TCRdb to the 5' RACE reads, yields one record per CDR3 protein. Of fewer than 700,000 distinct CDR3 sequences in the sample, about 43% are singletons; the top ten hold around 30%. The extraction recovered at least 6 micrograms of total RNA per sample. V lost 5 bases to trimming and J lost 10 bases; unmatched junction nucleotides: 11. The length of the CDR3 is 14 residues. Germline V gives CDR1 SGHTA, CDR2 FQGNSA. Input material: blood. This sequence joins TRBV7-2 and TRBJ2-1, with 7 bases fitting TRBD1. The receptor was derived from a man older than 75 in good health. The DNA for the CDR3 is TGTGCCAGCAGCCTGGGACAGCTCACCGGCGAGCAGTTCTTC. Protein product: CASSLGQLTGEQFF.